The rows below give T cell receptor beta chains drawn from one sample of a study of cytomegalovirus exposure and HLA in healthy donors. Here immunoSEQ multiplex PCR was the method, and the copy in TCRdb shows in-frame clones only, minus some. This table holds roughly 130,000 clones, 65% to 75% found once. The specimen was PBMCs. The source is a man in his forties in good health and CMV-seropositive. CDR3s include the opening cysteine and the closing phenylalanine or tryptophan. The order of the fields is CDR3 protein, CDR3 DNA, J gene, V gene, D gene, clone size. The D gene is left open where the match is weak. Rows may omit the clone size; those that give it use once, few, many or a size class.

CASSTGGGRIGELFF,TGTGCCAGCAGTACAGGGGGAGGGAGGATAGGGGAGCTGTTTTTT,TRBJ2-2,TRBV6-1,NA,NA
CASSLRRDRNTEAFF,TGTGCCAGCAGTTTAAGGCGGGACAGGAACACTGAAGCTTTCTTT,TRBJ1-1,TRBV28,TRBD1,once
CASSLDGGSNNEQFF,TGCGCCAGCAGCTTGGATGGGGGGTCGAACAATGAGCAGTTCTTC,TRBJ2-1,TRBV5-1,NA,NA
CASSLAQALNTEAFF,TGTGCCAGCAGTTTAGCCCAGGCCTTGAACACTGAAGCTTTCTTT,TRBJ1-1,TRBV28,NA,few
CASSTGTGSTLTIYF,TGCGCCAGCAGCACCGGGACAGGGAGCACTTTGACCATATATTTT,TRBJ1-3,TRBV5-1,TRBD1,NA
CAISEGQENSPLHF,TGTGCCATCAGTGAGGGACAGGAGAATTCACCCCTCCACTTT,TRBJ1-6,TRBV10-3,TRBD1,NA
CASSLGQGAYGELFF,TGCGCCAGCAGCTTGGGACAGGGGGCGTACGGGGAGCTGTTTTTT,TRBJ2-2,TRBV5-1,TRBD1,NA
CASSLGQGAYEQYF,TGCGCCAGCAGCTTGGGACAGGGGGCCTACGAGCAGTACTTC,TRBJ2-7,TRBV5-1,TRBD1,NA
CASKNSAFSYEQYF,TGTGCCAGTAAGAATTCAGCGTTCTCCTACGAGCAGTACTTC,TRBJ2-7,TRBV19,NA,NA
CASSLDSPYEQYF,TGTGCCAGCAGTTTAGACAGCCCCTACGAGCAGTACTTC,TRBJ2-7,TRBV5-4,NA,NA
CASKGAGTNEKLFF,TGTGCCAGCAAAGGGGCTGGCACTAATGAAAAACTGTTTTTT,TRBJ1-4,TRBV2,NA,NA
CASSYSGGRKNEQYF,TGTGCCAGCAGTTACTCCGGCGGGAGAAAAAACGAGCAGTACTTC,TRBJ2-7,TRBV6-6,TRBD2,NA
CASSPEMVIQRTYNEQFF,TGTGCCAGCAGCCCAGAAATGGTCATCCAGCGGACCTACAATGAGCAGTTCTTC,TRBJ2-1,TRBV7-3,NA,once
CASSFGGWATNTEAFF,TGTGCCAGCAGTTTTGGCGGGTGGGCTACGAACACTGAAGCTTTCTTT,TRBJ1-1,TRBV28,NA,NA
CASSRGATPQQFF,TGTGCCAGCAGTCGTGGGGCCACGCCGCAGCAGTTCTTC,TRBJ2-1,TRBV2,NA,NA
CASSLRLAGAYEQYF,TGCGCCAGCAGCTTGAGGCTAGCGGGGGCCTACGAGCAGTACTTC,TRBJ2-7,TRBV5-1,TRBD2,NA
CASSFQGGTEAFF,TGTGCCAGCTCATTCCAGGGTGGAACTGAAGCTTTCTTT,TRBJ1-1,TRBV18,NA,few
CASRRDGGPHHEQYF,TGTGCCAGCAGGCGGGACGGCGGGCCCCACCACGAGCAGTACTTC,TRBJ2-7,TRBV7-9,NA,few
CASSQGRVNEQFF,TGTGCCAGCAGCCAAGGGAGGGTCAATGAGCAGTTCTTC,TRBJ2-1,TRBV16,TRBD2,NA
CASSLVPGQGVGELFF,TGCGCCAGCAGCTTGGTCCCGGGACAGGGGGTCGGGGAGCTGTTTTTT,TRBJ2-2,TRBV5-1,TRBD1,NA
CASSPRSGGATYEQYF,TGTGCCAGCAGCCCTAGGTCCGGGGGGGCGACCTACGAGCAGTACTTC,TRBJ2-7,TRBV7-9,TRBD2,NA
CASSTGTGSTSPLHF,TGTGCCAGTAGTACCGGGACAGGGTCTACTTCACCCCTCCACTTT,TRBJ1-6,TRBV19,TRBD1,few
CASSDSTGGAGTQYF,TGTGCCAGCAGTGACTCGACAGGGGGCGCGGGTACGCAGTATTTT,TRBJ2-3,TRBV6-4,TRBD1,once
CASSFYRYEQYF,TGTGCCAGCAGCTTCTACAGGTACGAGCAGTACTTC,TRBJ2-7,TRBV5-6,NA,NA
CSVGPGLAGSTDTQYF,TGCAGCGTTGGACCTGGACTAGCGGGGAGCACAGATACGCAGTATTTT,TRBJ2-3,TRBV29-1,TRBD2,once
CASSRGGPSTDTQYF,TGTGCCAGCAGTCGGGGGGGCCCTAGCACAGATACGCAGTATTTT,TRBJ2-3,TRBV28,TRBD2,NA
CSVRELAGFSYNEQFF,TGCAGCGTACGCGAACTAGCGGGTTTCTCCTACAATGAGCAGTTCTTC,TRBJ2-1,TRBV29-1,TRBD2,NA
CAWSDGTSFYNEQFF,TGTGCCTGGAGTGATGGGACTAGTTTCTACAATGAGCAGTTCTTC,TRBJ2-1,TRBV30,TRBD2,NA
CASSAQGRQPQHF,TGTGCCAGCAGCGCTCAGGGGCGCCAGCCCCAGCATTTT,TRBJ1-5,TRBV5-6,NA,NA
CASKDRTNEKLFF,TGTGCCAGCAAGGACAGAACTAATGAAAAACTGTTTTTT,TRBJ1-4,TRBV6-1,NA,few
CASRRTGGNVGELFF,TGTGCCAGCAGGAGGACAGGGGGAAATGTCGGGGAGCTGTTTTTT,TRBJ2-2,TRBV28,TRBD1,NA
CASSPRGGSSYEQYF,TGTGCCAGCAGCCCACGAGGCGGGAGCTCCTACGAGCAGTACTTC,TRBJ2-7,TRBV5-4,TRBD2,NA
CASTPGKGNTIYF,TGTGCCAGCACCCCGGGGAAGGGAAACACCATATATTTT,TRBJ1-3,TRBV7-9,NA,NA
CATSRDRDRPNQPQHF,TGTGCCACCAGCAGAGATCGGGACAGACCGAATCAGCCCCAGCATTTT,TRBJ1-5,TRBV15,TRBD1,NA
CASSLDRDTEAFF,TGTGCCAGCAGTTTGGACAGGGACACTGAAGCTTTCTTT,TRBJ1-1,TRBV28,TRBD1,NA
CAISEPSGSYEQYF,TGTGCCATCAGTGAGCCCAGCGGGAGCTACGAGCAGTACTTC,TRBJ2-7,TRBV10-3,TRBD2,NA
CASSSPGASGGRNQETQYF,TGTGCCAGCAGCTCCCCGGGGGCTAGCGGGGGCCGAAACCAAGAGACCCAGTACTTC,TRBJ2-5,TRBV7-9,TRBD2,NA
CASLPVAGGNTIYF,TGTGCCAGCCTACCAGTGGCAGGGGGAAACACCATATATTTT,TRBJ1-3,TRBV18,NA,NA
CASSQDLRAGYEQYF,TGTGCCAGCAGCCAAGATTTACGGGCGGGATACGAGCAGTACTTC,TRBJ2-7,TRBV4-2,NA,once
CASKETGPNEQFF,TGTGCCAGCAAGGAGACAGGGCCGAATGAGCAGTTCTTC,TRBJ2-1,TRBV28,TRBD1,NA
CAISGPQGGSETQYF,TGTGCCATCAGTGGGCCCCAGGGGGGATCAGAGACCCAGTACTTC,TRBJ2-5,TRBV10-3,NA,NA
CASSAAEGFEKLFF,TGTGCCAGCAGCGCCGCGGAGGGCTTTGAAAAACTGTTTTTT,TRBJ1-4,TRBV7-9,NA,NA
CASSPLTVNTEAFF,TGTGCCAGCAGCCCCCTGACAGTGAACACTGAAGCTTTCTTT,TRBJ1-1,TRBV9,NA,NA
CASSPGLAGEQYF,TGTGCCAGCAGTCCCGGACTAGCAGGCGAGCAGTACTTC,TRBJ2-7,TRBV27,TRBD2,NA